This is a list of T cell receptor beta chains from one sample in a study of cytomegalovirus exposure and HLA in healthy donors. Libraries were prepared by immunoSEQ multiplex PCR; TCRdb keeps only in-frame clonotypes and omits some of them. The sample has about 99,000 clones, around 61% seen once. The sequencing input was PBMCs. These TCRs come from a woman in her 50s in good health and CMV-seronegative. The CDR3 runs from the conserved cysteine through the conserved F or W. A D gene is named only where the DNA matches it firmly. Not all rows give a size; the values are once, few, many and, for expanded clones, a class.

NA,TRBV2,12,TRBJ1-4,NA,TGTGCCAGCAGTGAAGGGGGGCGGAAACTGTTTTTT,CASSEGGRKLFF
NA,TRBV25-1,16,TRBJ2-7,TRBD1,TGTGCCAGCAGTGCAAGGATTCTAGGAACAGGGGATGAGCAGTACTTC,CASSARILGTGDEQYF
NA,TRBV7-2,14,TRBJ1-5,TRBD1,TGTGCCAGCAGCTCGGACAGGGGGCGTCAGCCCCAGCATTTT,CASSSDRGRQPQHF
NA,TRBV5-1,14,TRBJ2-7,NA,TGCGCCAGCAGCTTGTGGGGCAGCCAGGGCGAGCAGTACTTC,CASSLWGSQGEQYF
few,TRBV7-9,15,TRBJ2-3,TRBD1,TGTGCCAGCAGACCGGACAGGGATAAGATGGCTACGCAGTATTTT,CASRPDRDKMATQYF
NA,TRBV30,13,TRBJ1-1,NA,TGTGCCTGGGGTGCCCTACAGGGCACTGAAGCTTTCTTT,CAWGALQGTEAFF
NA,TRBV30,12,TRBJ2-7,TRBD2,TGTGCCTGGAGTTCCGGGGGGGACGAGCAGTACTTC,CAWSSGGDEQYF
NA,TRBV10-3,15,TRBJ2-7,TRBD1,TGTGCCATCAGTGGTCCGGGACAGGGTACCTACGAGCAGTACTTC,CAISGPGQGTYEQYF
NA,TRBV7-9,13,TRBJ1-2,TRBD1,TGTGCCAGCAGCTCGACAGGGTCGGGGGGCTACACCTTC,CASSSTGSGGYTF
NA,TRBV2,11,TRBJ2-5,TRBD1,TGTGCCAGCAGTCCGCCGGGACAGGGTGACTTC,CASSPPGQGDF
NA,TRBV5-1,14,TRBJ2-1,NA,TGCGCCAGCACCCTCTTCGAGATAAACAATGAGCAGTTCTTC,CASTLFEINNEQFF
few,TRBV19,19,TRBJ2-1,NA,TGTGCCAGTAGTATAGCTTTAGGAGCCGGATCGAGCTCCTACAATGAGCAGTTCTTC,CASSIALGAGSSSYNEQFF
NA,TRBV19,15,TRBJ2-1,TRBD1,TGTGCCAGTACCGACGCCGGGACAGCCTACAATGAGCAGTTCTTC,CASTDAGTAYNEQFF
once,TRBV6-6,11,TRBJ2-3,NA,TGTGCCAGCAGCCTAGTCGATACGCAGTATTTT,CASSLVDTQYF
NA,TRBV19,15,TRBJ1-3,NA,TGTGCCAGTAGGCTCTACAGAAACTCTGGAAACACCATATATTTT,CASRLYRNSGNTIYF
NA,TRBV6-6,14,TRBJ1-5,NA,TGTGCCAGCAGTTATAGAACCGAGCGCCAGCCCCAGCATTTT,CASSYRTERQPQHF